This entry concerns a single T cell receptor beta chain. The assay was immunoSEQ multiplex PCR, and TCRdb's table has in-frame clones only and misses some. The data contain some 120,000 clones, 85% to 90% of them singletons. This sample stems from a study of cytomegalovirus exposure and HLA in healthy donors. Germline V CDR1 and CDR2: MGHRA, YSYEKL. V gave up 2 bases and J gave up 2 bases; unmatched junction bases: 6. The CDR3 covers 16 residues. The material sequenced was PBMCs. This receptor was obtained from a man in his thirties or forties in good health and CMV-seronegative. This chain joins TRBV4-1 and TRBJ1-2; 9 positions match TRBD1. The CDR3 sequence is CASSQTRTGANYGYTF. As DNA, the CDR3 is TGCGCCAGCAGCCAAACGCGGACAGGGGCGAACTATGGCTACACCTTC.